These T cell receptor beta chains were read from a single sample in a study of post-analysis software for immune sequencing data. TCRdb re-called the PCR reads through MiXCR, storing one row per CDR3 protein. The table shows 750,000 to 950,000 distinct CDR3 sequences, with about 50% occurring only once. The sequenced sample was blood. The receptor source for this set is a girl under 18 with multiple sclerosis. Both conserved end residues are part of each CDR3.

len: 18; v_gene: TRBV5-1; CDR3aa: CASSLASGTQIAKNIQYF
len: 15; v_gene: TRBV12-3/TRBV12-4; CDR3aa: CASSWRTASSYEQYF
len: 17; v_gene: TRBV15; CDR3aa: CATSRDRGSGSGETQYF
len: 13; v_gene: TRBV2; CDR3aa: CASNWDSQETQYF
len: 12; v_gene: TRBV14; CDR3aa: CASSFRIYGYTF
len: 15; v_gene: TRBV10-3; CDR3aa: CAISESGGWNNEQFF
len: 15; v_gene: TRBV12-3/TRBV12-4; CDR3aa: CASSSTGQPHYEQYF
len: 15; v_gene: TRBV27; CDR3aa: CASSNRTGWFYGYTF
len: 14; v_gene: TRBV7-2; CDR3aa: CASSPRSSNQPQHF
len: 15; v_gene: TRBV3-1; CDR3aa: CASSRGLGREDGYTF
len: 14; v_gene: TRBV20-1; CDR3aa: CSARRGTVNYGYTF
len: 14; v_gene: TRBV9; CDR3aa: CASSLHRGQNEQFF
len: 15; v_gene: TRBV29-1; CDR3aa: CSVESVVAGRYEQYF
len: 14; v_gene: TRBV20-1; CDR3aa: CSAKGTSGSYEQYF
len: 17; v_gene: TRBV28; CDR3aa: CASSGMRGVAGLGEQFF
len: 16; v_gene: TRBV7-9; CDR3aa: CASTWGVKDGVWEQYF
len: 17; v_gene: TRBV12-3/TRBV12-4; CDR3aa: CASSHKTPSGGRETQYF
len: 18; v_gene: TRBV28; CDR3aa: CASSFVGTGQSSGYEQYF
len: 14; v_gene: TRBV20-1; CDR3aa: CSARDQGLNYEQYF
len: 15; v_gene: TRBV6-5; CDR3aa: CASSRPGLAGGEQYF
len: 15; v_gene: TRBV7-9; CDR3aa: CASSPRAGEAGEAFF
len: 14; v_gene: TRBV20-1; CDR3aa: CSARGALLPYEQYF
len: 13; v_gene: TRBV29-1; CDR3aa: CSALTVSGSKQYF
len: 15; v_gene: TRBV20-1; CDR3aa: CSSKGDPDQNYGYTF
len: 15; v_gene: TRBV27; CDR3aa: CASSSRAGDTDTQYF
len: 9; v_gene: TRBV29-1; CDR3aa: CSASDGYTF
len: 14; v_gene: TRBV7-9; CDR3aa: CASSLAEYQETQYF
len: 14; v_gene: TRBV29-1; CDR3aa: CSVRGTPTNHGYTF
len: 14; v_gene: TRBV29-1; CDR3aa: CSVVRQTLQVTQYF
len: 16; v_gene: TRBV7-9; CDR3aa: CASSLEFEEDTGELFF
len: 15; v_gene: TRBV20-1; CDR3aa: CSAPTGTGSNYGYTF
len: 20; v_gene: TRBV4-2; CDR3aa: CASSQTGLGWTSGPQETQYF
len: 16; v_gene: TRBV7-9; CDR3aa: CASSIATGFNYNEQFF
len: 12; v_gene: TRBV20-1; CDR3aa: CSARQGKETQYF
len: 14; v_gene: TRBV5-8; CDR3aa: CASSLMMREREQYF
len: 15; v_gene: TRBV10-3; CDR3aa: CAISEPPRGHGEQYF
len: 15; v_gene: TRBV29-1; CDR3aa: CSVEDLSGSSYEQYF
len: 13; v_gene: TRBV20-1; CDR3aa: CSAREAGHQPQHF
len: 16; v_gene: TRBV9; CDR3aa: CASSVDGQSSYNEQYF
len: 12; v_gene: TRBV18; CDR3aa: CASSPPGSEQYF
len: 15; v_gene: TRBV4-1; CDR3aa: CASSQGEGQYYGYTF
len: 15; v_gene: TRBV2; CDR3aa: CASTLDRAFYTEAFF
len: 16; v_gene: TRBV4-1; CDR3aa: CASSQEGRGGNQPQHF
len: 17; v_gene: TRBV5-6; CDR3aa: CASSPRTSGGSEDTQYF
len: 9; v_gene: TRBV7-6; CDR3aa: CASSLEQYF
len: 13; v_gene: TRBV29-1; CDR3aa: CSVEGPASYEQYF
len: 14; v_gene: TRBV27; CDR3aa: CASSLRVPYNEQFF
len: 13; v_gene: TRBV12-3/TRBV12-4; CDR3aa: CASRPREWTEAFF